Listed here are 25 T cell receptor beta chains from one sample, sequenced in a study of Graves' ophthalmopathy and Graves' hyperthyroidism. The TCR beta CDR3 regions underwent amplification from RNA transcripts. HTBI primers primed a first-round RT-PCR, and a second-round multiplex PCR followed. TCRdb reprocessed the multiplex PCR reads via MiXCR and lists one record per CDR3 protein. Seen here are some 390,000 distinct CDR3 sequences, about 17% observed once, and the top ten hold around 1.6%. The sequencing input was peripheral blood. These receptor sequences come from a woman aged 18-29 years with Graves' ophthalmopathy.

This clonotype was recorded many times. The chain has TRBV6-2 or TRBV6-3 and TRBJ2-5, with D maybe TRBD2 (5 bases). Germline V gene data show CDR1 as MNHEY and CDR2 as SVGEGT. V gave up 4 bases and J gave up 1 base, with 13 bases separating them. The CDR3 is 15 amino acids. The CDR3 sequence is CASSSVSRGQETQYF. The CDR3 DNA reads TGTGCCAGCAGTTCGGTCTCCCGGGGCCAAGAGACCCAGTACTTC.

This clonotype was picked up many times. The chain uses TRBV2 and TRBJ2-7; tentatively, D is TRBD2 (5 bases). V lost 8 bases, J lost 2 bases, and 10 bases lay in between. CDR1 and CDR2 from the germline V gene are SNHLY and FYNNEI. This CDR3 is 12 amino acids long. The CDR3 DNA reads TGTGCCAGCGAAGCGGTGGCCTACGAGCAGTACTTC. It codes for CASEAVAYEQYF. The whole variable domain, remainder taken from reference TRBV2 and TRBJ2-7, is EPEVTQTPSHQVTQMGQEVILRCVPISNHLYFYWYRQILGQKVEFLVSFYNNEISEKSEIFDDQFSVERPDGSNFTLKIRSTKLEDSAMYFCASEAVAYEQYFGPGTRLTVT.

The chain recombines TRBV29-1 with TRBJ2-5; no firm D call. Looked up from germline, CDR1 is SQVTM and CDR2 is ANQGSEA. V was clipped by 0 bases and J by 5 bases, with 13 bases between them. This CDR3 has 14 residues. CDR3 nucleotides: TGCAGCGTTGAAGACCGGCTCGAGGCGGAGACCCAGTACTTC. Protein: CSVEDRLEAETQYF.

This clonotype was picked up many times. The genes are TRBV28 and TRBJ1-1; maybe TRBD1 (6 bases). The CDR3 extends over 13 amino acids. The germline V gene encodes CDR1 MDHEN and CDR2 SYDVKM. V was trimmed by 6 bases and J by 1 base, leaving 9 bases between them. CDR3 nucleotides: TGTGCCAGCAGAGTACAGGGGAACACTGAAGCTTTCTTT. This codes for CASRVQGNTEAFF.

The J gene is TRBJ2-5, the V gene TRBV6-5; D is ambiguous. Germline CDR1 MNHEY, CDR2 SVGAGI. The CDR3 has 16 amino acids. Trimming cost V 0 bases and J 0 bases, with 11 bases left between them. The CDR3 DNA reads TGTGCCAGCAGTTACTCGAAATTTGATTACCAAGAGACCCAGTACTTC. Amino acids: CASSYSKFDYQETQYF.

This clonotype has at least ten counts. Sequence at one end of the junction differs from germline and may be a read error. The genes are TRBV7-9 and TRBJ2-4; 7 bases match TRBD1. The CDR3 consists of 12 residues. Germline lookup yields CDR1 SEHNR and CDR2 FQNEAQ (reference sequence). This CDR3 reads CASSPQGSDYWF. The DNA for the CDR3 is TGTGCCAGCAGCCCACAGGGGTCGGATTATTGGTTC.

This clonotype was seen many times. The chain is built from TRBV7-3 and TRBJ2-2; TRBD1 matches at 7 bases. This CDR3 comprises 16 residues. After removal of 5 bases from V and 0 bases from J, the junction contained 6 bases not matched to a gene. CDR1 is SGHTA, CDR2 FQGTGA, per germline. Here the CDR3 DNA reads TGTGCCAGCAGCCAGTACGGGACAGCGAACACCGGGGAGCTGTTTTTT. Translation: CASSQYGTANTGELFF.

The table lists this clonotype with many counts. V is TRBV12-3 or TRBV12-4 and J is TRBJ2-5, with D possibly TRBD1 on 6 matching bases. The CDR3 loop spans 12 amino acids. Trimming took off 8 bases at V and 3 bases at J, with 10 bases between the two ends. The CDR3 loop reads CASLRGKETQYF. The CDR3 nucleotides read TGTGCCAGCCTAAGGGGGAAAGAGACCCAGTACTTC.

V usage is TRBV12-3 or TRBV12-4 and J usage is TRBJ2-5; D may correspond to TRBD1 or TRBD2 (5 bases each). The CDR3 has 14 residues. V lost 3 bases and J 5 bases, leaving 13 bases between the germline ends. CDR3 coding DNA: TGTGCCAGCAGTTTCACACCCTGGGGGGAGACCCAGTACTTC. It codes for CASSFTPWGETQYF.

There are many counts of this clonotype. The genes are TRBV20-1 and TRBJ1-6; a weak D match, TRBD1 (5 bases). The length of the CDR3 is 18 residues. In germline, CDR1 is DFQATT, CDR2 SNEGSKA (reference sequence). V lost 0 bases and J 7 bases, leaving 22 bases between the germline ends. The CDR3 protein is CSARDMSRTPEGNSPLHF. The DNA of the CDR3 is TGCAGTGCTAGAGATATGTCGCGGACACCGGAGGGGAATTCACCCCTCCACTTT.

At least ten counts were recorded for this clonotype. The V and J genes are TRBV6-2 or TRBV6-3 and TRBJ2-2, with 10 bases aligning to TRBD1. Germline V lookup: CDR1 MNHEY, CDR2 SVGEGT. Trimming cost V 0 bases and J 7 bases; bases outside gene matches: 5. This CDR3 spans 16 amino acids. The CDR3 DNA is TGTGCCAGCAGTTACTCCAGGACAGGGGGTATCGGGGAGCTGTTTTTT. Translation: CASSYSRTGGIGELFF.

This clonotype has a count of ten or more. The chain employs TRBV10-1 and TRBJ1-5; unclear D gene. The ends were cut back, 10 bases at V and 9 bases at J, with 10 bases in the middle. The CDR3 has 10 amino acids. Germline V gene sequence: CDR1 WNHNN, CDR2 SYGVQD (reference sequence). The CDR3 spells CATAPWPQHF. In DNA form, the CDR3 reads TGCGCCACGGCCCCGTGGCCCCAGCATTTT.

This clonotype was detected ten times or more. The chain couples TRBV6-5 to TRBJ2-5; no clear D gene. V was clipped by 1 base and J by 4 bases, with 10 bases between them. Germline V gene sequence: CDR1 MNHEY, CDR2 SVGAGI. CDR3 length: 14 amino acids. The CDR3 loop reads CASSYLRVSETQYF. The CDR3 DNA sequence: TGTGCCAGCAGTTACTTAAGGGTTTCAGAGACCCAGTACTTC.

This sequence joins TRBV28 and TRBJ1-1; 7 bases agree with TRBD1. The CDR3 loop spans 12 amino acids. Germline loops: CDR1 MDHEN, CDR2 SYDVKM. V was pared by 4 bases and J by 6 bases, with 2 bases of the junction left unmatched. The CDR3 nucleotides read TGTGCCAGCAGTTGGCAGGGGGCTGAAGCTTTCTTT. Amino acids: CASSWQGAEAFF.

This clonotype showed up many times. This chain joins TRBV5-5 and TRBJ2-5; no firm D call. The CDR3 length is 15 residues. V lost 3 bases and J 7 bases, leaving 19 bases between the germline ends. Per germline, CDR1 SGHKS and CDR2 YYEKEE (reference sequence). The CDR3 DNA reads as TGTGCCAGCAGCTCACAAGGGCAGGCCACACGGACCCAGTACTTC. Protein product: CASSSQGQATRTQYF.

V and J are TRBV6-1 and TRBJ2-7, with D tentatively TRBD1 (5 bases). Germline V gene data show CDR1 as MNHNS and CDR2 as SASEGT. This CDR3 is 15 amino acids long. Deletions cut 5 bases from V and 4 bases from J, with 18 bases between. DNA of the CDR3: TGTGCCAGCAGTCTCCACGAGACAGAGAATTACGAGCAGTACTTC. Amino acid sequence: CASSLHETENYEQYF.

This clonotype was observed at least ten times. The chain joins TRBV12-3 or TRBV12-4 to TRBJ1-6, with 9 bases matching TRBD1. The length of the CDR3 is 15 residues. Trimming cost V 7 bases and J 6 bases; bases outside gene matches: 7. The CDR3 sequence is CASTPRTGANSPLHF. Here the CDR3 DNA reads TGTGCCAGCACCCCTCGGACAGGGGCTAATTCACCCCTCCACTTT.

In its sample, this clonotype was seen many times. V usage is TRBV6-1 and J usage is TRBJ1-1, with a weak D call TRBD1 (5 bases). The CDR3 is 13 residues long. Trimming removed 5 bases at V and 0 bases at J, with 7 bases between. CDR1 is MNHNS, CDR2 SASEGT, per germline. The chain's CDR3 is CASSRDVNTEAFF. The CDR3 DNA is TGTGCCAGCAGTAGGGACGTGAACACTGAAGCTTTCTTT.

The gene calls are TRBV6-5 and TRBJ1-1; the D is unclear. The germline V gene encodes CDR1 MNHEY and CDR2 SVGAGI. The CDR3 extends over 15 amino acids. V was clipped by 0 bases and J by 1 base, with 9 bases between them. The CDR3 sequence is CASSYSNKANTEAFF. The CDR3 coding sequence is TGTGCCAGCAGTTACTCGAATAAGGCGAACACTGAAGCTTTCTTT.

The chain combines TRBV20-1 with TRBJ1-2; 10 bases line up with TRBD1. CDR3 length: 13 residues. V dropped 4 bases and J dropped 3; count of bases not matched to a gene: 2. The germline CDR1 and CDR2 sequences are DFQATT and SNEGSKA (reference sequence). The CDR3 reads CSAMTGGDYGYTF. The CDR3 DNA reads TGCAGTGCTATGACAGGGGGCGACTATGGCTACACCTTC.

Many counts were recorded for this clonotype. This chain connects TRBV6-5 to TRBJ2-6; D remains unclear. This CDR3 has 15 amino acids. Germline CDR1 reads MNHEY; CDR2 reads SVGAGI. V dropped 2 bases and J dropped 0 bases, with 5 bases sitting between them. CDR3 loop: CASSYRVSGANVLTF. The CDR3 nucleotides read TGTGCCAGCAGTTACAGGGTCTCTGGGGCCAACGTCCTGACTTTC.

In this sample, this clonotype turned up many times. V usage is TRBV12-5 and J usage is TRBJ2-2, with TRBD2 matching over 7 bases. The germline V gene has CDR1 LGHNT and CDR2 FRNRAP. The CDR3 runs to 15 residues. J was trimmed by 6 bases and V by 5 bases; bases with no gene match: 9. The CDR3 nucleotides read TGTGCTAGTGGTCTAACTACTCGGGGGGCCGGGGAGCTGTTTTTT. It translates to CASGLTTRGAGELFF.

This clonotype came up many times. The chain couples TRBV6-1 to TRBJ2-7; TRBD1 matches 9 bases. This CDR3 has 14 residues. Germline assignment: CDR1 MNHNS and CDR2 SASEGT. The junction had 4 bases not matched to a gene; V was cut back by 3 bases and J by 4 bases. The CDR3 DNA sequence: TGTGCCAGCAGTGAGTACAGGGGGCCATACGAGCAGTACTTC. Amino acid sequence: CASSEYRGPYEQYF.

This clonotype was recorded many times. V is TRBV2 and J is TRBJ2-7, with D possibly matching TRBD1 (5 bases). Looked up from germline, CDR1 is SNHLY and CDR2 is FYNNEI. Trimming removed 3 bases at V and 0 bases at J, with 15 bases between. This CDR3 comprises 16 residues. The CDR3 loop is CASSEGWAGHSYEQYF. The CDR3 DNA follows: TGTGCCAGCAGTGAGGGGTGGGCAGGGCACTCCTACGAGCAGTACTTC.

As DNA, the CDR3 is TGTGCCAGCAGTTTGTCAGGTTGGAATTCACCCCTCCACTTT. Encoded protein: CASSLSGWNSPLHF. The V and J genes are TRBV27 and TRBJ1-6; D is undetermined. CDR3 length equals 14 residues. Germline CDR1 is MNHEY and CDR2 is SMNVEV (reference sequence). The V end lost 3 bases, the J end lost 7 bases, and 10 bases lay between the germline ends.